This T cell receptor beta chain was identified during a study of blood T cell repertoires in COVID-19. Study background: Sources were T cells, B-cell-depleted T cells, or PBMCs; the material itself was cDNA or gDNA.

Clones were read by immunoSEQ multiplex PCR, and TCRdb kept only the in-frame ones, dropping some. This repertoire shows roughly 500,000 clones, about 85% found once; its top ten account for 7% to 10%. Individuals drawn from 24 US areas were about 18 to 90 years old. Germline CDR1 and CDR2: MNHEY and SVGAGI. Trimming shortened V by 0 bases and J by 6 bases, and 14 bases separated the two germline ends. CDR3 size: 15 residues. The sample comprised PBMCs or T cells enriched from blood (not recorded which). The gene calls are TRBV6-5 and TRBJ1-2, with D hard to call. This TCR was recovered from a woman between 55 and 75 years old who had recovered from COVID-19. The DNA of the CDR3 is TGTGCCAGCAGTTACTCGCGACCGACTAAGGATGGCTACACCTTC. This translates into CASSYSRPTKDGYTF.